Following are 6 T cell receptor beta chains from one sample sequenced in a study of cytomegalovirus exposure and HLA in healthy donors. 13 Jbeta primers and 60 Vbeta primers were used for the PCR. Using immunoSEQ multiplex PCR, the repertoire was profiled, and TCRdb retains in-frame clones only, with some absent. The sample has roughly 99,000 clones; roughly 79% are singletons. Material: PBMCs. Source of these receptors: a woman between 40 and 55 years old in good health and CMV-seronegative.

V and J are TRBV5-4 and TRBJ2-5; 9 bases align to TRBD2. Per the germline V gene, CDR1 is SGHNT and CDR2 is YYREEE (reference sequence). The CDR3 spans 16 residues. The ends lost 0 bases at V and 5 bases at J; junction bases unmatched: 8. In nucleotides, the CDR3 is TGTGCCAGCAGCTTGGAGGCGCGGGGGGGTTCGGAGACCCAGTACTTC. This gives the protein CASSLEARGGSETQYF.

The CDR3 DNA reads TGTGCCAGTAGTAAGGAGGGACTCAATCAGCCCCAGCATTTT. It is translated as CASSKEGLNQPQHF. The chain recombines TRBV19 with TRBJ1-5, with D possibly TRBD1 on 5 matching bases. CDR1 is LNHDA, CDR2 SQIVND, per germline (reference sequence). Trimming removed 4 bases from V and 3 bases from J, with 10 bases in between. CDR3 length: 14 amino acids.

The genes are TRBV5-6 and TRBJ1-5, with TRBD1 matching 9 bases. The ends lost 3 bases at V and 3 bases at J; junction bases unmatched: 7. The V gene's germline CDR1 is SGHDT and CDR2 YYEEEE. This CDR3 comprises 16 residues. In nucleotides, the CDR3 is TGTGCCAGCAGCTCCGGACAGGGGAATCTCAATCAGCCCCAGCATTTT. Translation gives CASSSGQGNLNQPQHF. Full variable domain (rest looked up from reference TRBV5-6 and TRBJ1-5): DAGVTQSPTHLIKTRGQQVTLRCSPKSGHDTVSWYQQALGQGPQFIFQYYEEEERQRGNFPDRFSGHQFPNYSSELNVNALLLGDSALYLCASSSGQGNLNQPQHFGDGTRLSIL.

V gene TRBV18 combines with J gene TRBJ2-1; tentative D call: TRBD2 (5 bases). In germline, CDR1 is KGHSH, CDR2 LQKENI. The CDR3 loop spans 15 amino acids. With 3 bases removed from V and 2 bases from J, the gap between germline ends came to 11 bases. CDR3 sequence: CASSPERGPYNEQFF. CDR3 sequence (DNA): TGTGCCAGCTCACCCGAACGGGGTCCCTACAATGAGCAGTTCTTC.

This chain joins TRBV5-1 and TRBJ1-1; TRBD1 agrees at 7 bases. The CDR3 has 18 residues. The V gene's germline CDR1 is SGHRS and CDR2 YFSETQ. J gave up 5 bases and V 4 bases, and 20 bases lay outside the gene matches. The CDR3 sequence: CASSTRDSFSERGTEAFF. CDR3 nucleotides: TGCGCCAGCAGCACCCGGGACAGCTTCTCCGAACGGGGGACTGAAGCTTTCTTT.

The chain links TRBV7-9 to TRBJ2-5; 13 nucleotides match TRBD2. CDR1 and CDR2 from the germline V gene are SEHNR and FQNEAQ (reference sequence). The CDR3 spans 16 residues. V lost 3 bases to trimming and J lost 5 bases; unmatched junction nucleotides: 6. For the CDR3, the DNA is TGTGCCAGCAGCTTCACTAGCGGGGGGGCTCTGGAGACCCAGTACTTC. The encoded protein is CASSFTSGGALETQYF.